Listed here is a single T cell receptor (beta chain). Its specificity is unknown. Libraries were prepared by immunoSEQ multiplex PCR; TCRdb keeps only in-frame clonotypes and omits some of them. The sample contains over 10,000 clones, more than 75% of which appear only once. This record belongs to a study of T cells in localized non-small cell lung cancer. Study outcomes and limitations: Blood T cell density predicted longer survival; adjacent-lung clonality, shorter. Multi-region tumor sequencing was not done, so intratumor heterogeneity could not be excluded.

This CDR3 region has 14 residues. Germline assignment: CDR1 SGHTA and CDR2 FQGNSA. Trimming took off 5 bases at V and 7 bases at J, with 17 bases between the two ends. Sequences were derived from peripheral blood, sampled before any cancer treatment. The sequence was obtained from a male donor older than 55 with stage I squamous cell lung carcinoma. The chain combines TRBV7-2 with TRBJ2-5; D is perhaps TRBD1 (6 bases). For the CDR3, the DNA is TGTGCCAGCAGCGGACGGGACACAGTATGGACCCAGTACTTC. Its protein is CASSGRDTVWTQYF. The full variable domain, its missing parts supplied by reference TRBV7-2 and TRBJ2-5, is GAGVSQSPSNKVTEKGKDVELRCDPISGHTALYWYRQSLGQGLEFLIYFQGNSAPDKSGLPSDRFSAERTGGSVSTLTIQRTQQEDSAVYLCASSGRDTVWTQYFGPGTRLLVL.